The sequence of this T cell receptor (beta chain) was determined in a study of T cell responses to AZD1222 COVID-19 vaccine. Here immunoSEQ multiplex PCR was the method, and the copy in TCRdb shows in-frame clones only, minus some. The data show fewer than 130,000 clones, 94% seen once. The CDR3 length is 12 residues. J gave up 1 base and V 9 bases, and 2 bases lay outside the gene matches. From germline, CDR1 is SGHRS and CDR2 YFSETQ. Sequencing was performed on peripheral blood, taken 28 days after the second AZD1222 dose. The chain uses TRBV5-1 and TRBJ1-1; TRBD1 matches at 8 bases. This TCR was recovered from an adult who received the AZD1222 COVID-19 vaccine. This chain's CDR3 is CATGTGNTEAFF. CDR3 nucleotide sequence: TGCGCCACCGGGACAGGGAACACTGAAGCTTTCTTT.